This TCR beta chain was observed in a study of blood T cells in healthy people across ages. From germline, CDR1 is DFQATT and CDR2 SNEGSKA (reference sequence). V lost 0 bases to trimming and J lost 14 bases, with 17 bases between them. The CDR3 is 13 residues long. Then a second PCR, running about 7 to 11 cycles, was carried out with a sample-barcoded 5' primer and a J-beta primer mix. A minimum of 2.5 million CDR3-containing paired-end reads was obtained for each sample. TCRdb itself ran the 5' RACE reads through MiXCR, one entry per CDR3 protein. The sample has approximately 1.5 million distinct CDR3 sequences; 34% are singletons. The extraction recovered at least 6 micrograms of total RNA per sample. This clonotype was counted only a few times. The antigen remains unidentified. Study-level findings and limits: Per-million-T-cell TCR beta diversity fell roughly linearly with age.

This TCR was recovered from a woman aged 25 to 39 in good health. Sequenced input: blood. The rearrangement links TRBV20-1 to TRBJ2-1, with D tentatively TRBD2 (5 bases). DNA of the CDR3: TGCAGTGCTAGAGACACGGGGATCCCCTGGGAGTTCTTC. It specifies CSARDTGIPWEFF.